The sequence of this TCR beta chain was determined in a study of Ad26.COV2.S vaccination and SARS-CoV-2 variants. Treatment: 15 to 20 received Ad26.COV2.S at low or high dose, single or two shots; about 5 received placebo; per-sample allocation not given. On day 63 after the first injection, vaccine and placebo recipients gave samples. An Ad26 vector was used to express Wuhan-strain SARS-CoV-2 spike as the vaccine. Produced via immunoSEQ multiplex PCR; TCRdb's table is partial and in-frame only. Of roughly 270,000 clones listed, around 87% were seen once; the top ten hold about 3.1%. The sequence came from a person aged 18-65 years who received the Ad26.COV2.S COVID-19 vaccine or a placebo. The starting material was peripheral blood, obtained in a trial of Ad26.COV2.S vaccine versus placebo.

CDR3 region: CASSQDREAMAKNIQYF. The CDR3 DNA reads TGCGCCAGCAGCCAAGATCGGGAGGCGATGGCCAAAAACATTCAGTACTTC. The chain uses TRBV4-1 and TRBJ2-4; 7 bases match TRBD2. V shed 0 bases, J shed 1 base, and the junction held 6 bases outside the gene matches. Germline CDR1 MGHRA, CDR2 YSYEKL. The CDR3 contains 17 residues.